This T cell receptor (beta chain) came from a study of cytomegalovirus exposure and HLA in healthy donors. Healthy bone marrow donors supplied every sample. The primer mix had 60 Vbeta and 13 Jbeta primers. Per the original data handling: It was a later analysis that counted tens of millions of unique TCR beta chains, of which about 10 million were shared. Method: immunoSEQ multiplex PCR; TCRdb's copy keeps in-frame clones and lacks some. V, J and clone size are taken as reported in that table, and D and trimming were inferred from the DNA itself. The data show fewer than 120,000 clones, 70% to 90% seen once. CDR1 is SGHNT and CDR2 is YYREEE in the germline V gene (reference sequence). The CDR3 sequence is 14 residues long. V lost 3 bases, J lost 2 bases, and 1 base stayed unmatched. On this clone: The target antigen is unknown.

Notes on the study in general: A later analysis associated some 18,000 TCR beta sequences with HLA alleles at a 0.05 false discovery rate.

Sequencing input: PBMCs. This sequence was found in a man between 40 and 49 years old in good health and CMV-seronegative. V usage is TRBV5-4 and J usage is TRBJ1-1; TRBD1 matches at 10 bases. The CDR3, as DNA: TGTGCCAGCAGCTGGACAGGGGGAAACACTGAAGCTTTCTTT. Protein product: CASSWTGGNTEAFF.